This entry concerns a single TCR beta chain. Reverse transcription of about 0.45 to 1 ug RNA was carried out with random hexamers. TCRdb re-analysed the immunoSEQ multiplex PCR reads in MiXCR, keeping a single row per CDR3 protein. There are around 71,000 distinct CDR3 sequences in the sample; 93% occur only once, and approximately 0.15% lies in the top ten. The source of the sample is a study of CD8 T cells in Susac syndrome. This CDR3 is 15 amino acids long. Trimming removed 6 bases at V and 4 bases at J, with 18 bases between. Germline CDR1 SNHLY, CDR2 FYNNEI. This chain connects TRBV2 to TRBJ1-1; TRBD1 might be the D (6 bases). The TCR originated in a human donor with Susac syndrome. Sequenced sample: CD4+ T cells from PBMCs. Written as DNA, the CDR3 is TGTGCCAGCAGGCCTGCTGACAGGCTTCGCACTGAAGCTTTCTTT. Encoded protein: CASRPADRLRTEAFF.